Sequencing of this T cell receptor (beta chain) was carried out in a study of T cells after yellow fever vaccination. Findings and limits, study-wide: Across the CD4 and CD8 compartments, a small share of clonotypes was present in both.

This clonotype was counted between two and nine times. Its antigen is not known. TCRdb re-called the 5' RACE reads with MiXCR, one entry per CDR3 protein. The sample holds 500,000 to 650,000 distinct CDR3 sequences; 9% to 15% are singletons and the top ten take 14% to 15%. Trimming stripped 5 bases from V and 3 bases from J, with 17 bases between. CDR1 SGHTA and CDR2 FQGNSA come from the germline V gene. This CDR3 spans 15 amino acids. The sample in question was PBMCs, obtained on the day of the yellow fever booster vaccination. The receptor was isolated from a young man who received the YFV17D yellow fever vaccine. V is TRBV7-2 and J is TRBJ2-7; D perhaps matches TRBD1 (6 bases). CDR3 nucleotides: TGTGCCAGCAGCCGTCAGGGGATGAGCGTCTACGAGCAGTACTTC. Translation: CASSRQGMSVYEQYF.